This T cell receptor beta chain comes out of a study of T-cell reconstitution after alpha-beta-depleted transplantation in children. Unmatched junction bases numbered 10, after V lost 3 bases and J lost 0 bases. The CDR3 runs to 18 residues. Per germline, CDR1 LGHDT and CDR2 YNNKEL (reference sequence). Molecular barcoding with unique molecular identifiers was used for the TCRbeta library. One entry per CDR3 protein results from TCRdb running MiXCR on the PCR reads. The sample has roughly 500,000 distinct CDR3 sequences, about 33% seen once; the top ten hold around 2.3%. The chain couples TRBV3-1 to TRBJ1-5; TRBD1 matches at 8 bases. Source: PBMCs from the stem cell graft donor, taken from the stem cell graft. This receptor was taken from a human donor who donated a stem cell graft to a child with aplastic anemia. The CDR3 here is CASSHTDRAFYSNQPQHF. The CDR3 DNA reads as TGTGCCAGCAGCCACACGGACAGGGCCTTCTATAGCAATCAGCCCCAGCATTTT.